The clone carrying this TCR beta chain has at least ten counts. Trimming cost V 3 bases and J 0 bases; bases outside gene matches: 10. This CDR3 is built from 18 residues. The germline V gene encodes CDR1 MGHRA and CDR2 YSYEKL. This sample stems from a study of T cells in Graves' hyperthyroidism and ophthalmopathy. RNA transcripts were the template for amplifying TCR beta CDR3 regions. The HTBI set primed first-round TCR CDR3 RT-PCR. TCRdb redid the calling of the multiplex PCR reads with MiXCR, one entry per CDR3 protein. The sample carries over 250,000 distinct CDR3 sequences, less than 30% recorded once.

The V call is TRBV4-1, the J call TRBJ1-3, with 8 bases fitting TRBD1. Sequenced: blood. The receptor's source is a man aged 35-49 years with Graves' hyperthyroidism that later progressed to Graves' ophthalmopathy. The CDR3 loop is CASSQEWDRPYSGNTIYF. The CDR3 DNA reads as TGCGCCAGCAGCCAGGAGTGGGACAGGCCTTACTCTGGAAACACCATATATTTT.